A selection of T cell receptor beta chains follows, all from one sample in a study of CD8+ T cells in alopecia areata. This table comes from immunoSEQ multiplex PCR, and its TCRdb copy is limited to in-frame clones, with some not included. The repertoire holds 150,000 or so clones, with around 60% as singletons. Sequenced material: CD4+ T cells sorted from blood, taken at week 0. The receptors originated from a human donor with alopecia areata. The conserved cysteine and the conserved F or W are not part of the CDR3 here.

SAWEGEQY	TRBV20-1	TRBJ2-7
ASSHPTGTGVYGYT	TRBV4-3	TRBJ1-2
ASSLGLAGTNTDTQY	TRBV5-4	TRBJ2-3
ASSPGRGRMNTEAF	TRBV11-3	TRBJ1-1
ASSGPGQAISGANVLT	TRBV27	TRBJ2-6
ASIREDQETQY	TRBV11-2	TRBJ2-5
ASSLTYMETQY	TRBV7-7	TRBJ2-5
ASSLGGRYEQY	TRBV7-2	TRBJ2-7
ASSPRAHGNSPLH	TRBV7-9	TRBJ1-6
ASSPGQNTGELF	TRBV7-2	TRBJ2-2
ASSLEGSFTTQY	TRBV7-8	TRBJ2-3
ASTGTGGYRNYGYT	TRBV2	TRBJ1-2
AWSPPWTVSYEQY	TRBV30	TRBJ2-7
ASSLGQSSNQPQH	TRBV5-1	TRBJ1-5
ATSGLGQQPQH	TRBV15	TRBJ1-5
ASSPTSGNNSPLH	TRBV5-6	TRBJ1-6
ASSPGQGGQDTQY	TRBV6-5	TRBJ2-3
AISETGGWNYGYT	TRBV10-3	TRBJ1-2
ASSTTWRGKDYGYT	TRBV19	TRBJ1-2
SARGDNEQF	TRBV20-1	TRBJ2-1
ASSEGSRGSNQPQH	TRBV7-2	TRBJ1-5
ASRTGVDSNQPQH	TRBV2	TRBJ1-5
AQRLTGTGNTIY	TRBV30	TRBJ1-3
ASSVADYFNEQF	TRBV9	TRBJ2-1
ASSEREVNEQF	TRBV2	TRBJ2-1
SVEGSLETQY	TRBV29-1	TRBJ2-5
ASSLTNREYNEQF	TRBV5-1	TRBJ2-1
ASSPDGNYGYT	TRBV7-9	TRBJ1-2
SGSTGMTGEQY	TRBV29-1	TRBJ2-7
ASSRSQDGYT	TRBV6-5	TRBJ1-2
ASSVGNPLDYGYT	TRBV9	TRBJ1-2
ASSFQGGRGETQY	TRBV7-2	TRBJ2-5
ASSSHTGGLREKLF	TRBV28	TRBJ1-4
SARFGGYT	TRBV20-1	TRBJ1-2
ASSQIQGTYNEQF	TRBV7-2	TRBJ2-1
ASSPPLSRGNYGYT	TRBV5-6	TRBJ1-2
SAGQHSGANVLT	TRBV29-1	TRBJ2-6
ASSSWQNQPQH	TRBV2	TRBJ1-5
ASSQSSQGWNYGYT	TRBV23-1	TRBJ1-2
ASSLYTGENTGELF	TRBV23-1	TRBJ2-2
ASSPSGSQETQY	TRBV5-1	TRBJ2-5
ASSQEGAGGSYEQY	TRBV4-1	TRBJ2-7
ASSLEETRDNSPLH	TRBV5-6	TRBJ1-6
ASSQVGGGIADTQY	TRBV4-2	TRBJ2-3